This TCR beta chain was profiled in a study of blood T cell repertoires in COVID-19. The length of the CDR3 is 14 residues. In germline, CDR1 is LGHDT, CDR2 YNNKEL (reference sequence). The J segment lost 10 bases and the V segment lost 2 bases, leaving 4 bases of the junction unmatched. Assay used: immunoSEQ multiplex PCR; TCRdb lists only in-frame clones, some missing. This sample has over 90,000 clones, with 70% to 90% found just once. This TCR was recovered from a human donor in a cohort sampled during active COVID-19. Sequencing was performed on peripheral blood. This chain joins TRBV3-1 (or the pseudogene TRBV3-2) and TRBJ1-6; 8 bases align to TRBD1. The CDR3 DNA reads TGTGCCAGCAGCCAATACAGGGGGGAATCACCCCTCCACTTT. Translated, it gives CASSQYRGESPLHF.